The 5 T cell receptor beta chains below were found in one sample sequenced in a study of regulatory T cells in long-lasting Graves disease. Specified time point: newly diagnosed GD, antithyroid drugs for less than 3 months. The TCR library was made from RNA that had been extracted from PBMCs in TRIzol. Construction of the TCR beta libraries employed iRepertoire HTBI primers in conjunction with Arm-PCR of CDR3 regions. MiXCR was run by TCRdb on the multiplex PCR reads, yielding one entry per CDR3 protein. Of around 450,000 distinct CDR3 sequences detected, 15% appear once; the ten largest clones hold approximately 7.8%. The sample was also linked to a second study, of T cells in Graves' hyperthyroidism and ophthalmopathy.

The sample was peripheral blood mononuclear cells (PBMCs), taken at new diagnosis, from a patient treated with antithyroid drugs. The receptors were gathered from a middle-aged woman with Graves disease.

This clonotype was seen a handful of times. The chain links TRBV29-1 to TRBJ2-7; D is unresolved. The V and J ends lost 4 bases and 2 bases respectively, with 9 bases between them. Germline values: CDR1 SQVTM, CDR2 ANQGSEA. CDR3 length: 12 amino acids. The CDR3 bases are TGCAGCGTTGGCCTTGGGACCTACGAGCAGTACTTC. This sequence encodes CSVGLGTYEQYF.

This clonotype was picked up many times. This chain connects TRBV11-3 to TRBJ2-2, with TRBD2 identical over 15 bases. The V segment lost 6 bases and the J segment 2 bases; nucleotides outside the gene matches: 10. Germline values: CDR1 SGHNT, CDR2 YENEEA. The CDR3 runs to 19 residues. CDR3 sequence: CASRTPPGLAGGNTGELFF. The CDR3 DNA reads TGTGCCAGCAGAACACCTCCGGGACTAGCGGGAGGTAACACCGGGGAGCTGTTTTTT.

In this sample, this clonotype turned up many times. V and J are TRBV7-9 and TRBJ2-6; 8 positions agree with TRBD1. The V segment lost 2 bases and the J segment 1 base; nucleotides outside the gene matches: 10. This CDR3 has 19 residues. Germline V gene lookup returns CDR1 SEHNR and CDR2 FQNEAQ (reference sequence). The DNA for the CDR3 is TGTGCCAGCAGCTTACTCTCTTACCAGGGGGCATCTGGGGCCAACGTCCTGACTTTC. This encodes CASSLLSYQGASGANVLTF.

The rearrangement uses TRBV15 and TRBJ1-3; no reliable D call. Trimming took off 3 bases at V and 3 bases at J, with 9 bases between the two ends. This CDR3 has 14 amino acids. Per germline, CDR1 LNHNV and CDR2 YYDKDF (reference sequence). As DNA, the CDR3 is TGTGCCACCAGCAGGCCTATGAGTGGAAACACCATATATTTT. Translating gives CATSRPMSGNTIYF.

This clonotype was counted many times. The genes are TRBV28 and TRBJ1-4; D gene uncertain. Germline V CDR1 and CDR2: MDHEN, SYDVKM. The CDR3 is made up of 14 amino acids. Trimming cost V 1 base and J 4 bases, with 7 bases left between them. This chain's CDR3 is CASSLYKVNEKLFF. The CDR3 nucleotides read TGTGCCAGCAGTTTATATAAGGTTAATGAAAAACTGTTTTTT.